This passage covers 22 T cell receptor beta chains from one sample sequenced in a study of blood T cell dynamics during melanoma immunotherapy. The time point here: week 3, after first cycle of checkpoint inhibitor. Measured with immunoSEQ multiplex PCR; TCRdb has only the in-frame clones, and not every one. Here the sample spans about 12,000 clones, around 90% being singletons. This sample comprised effector memory CD8+ T cells from blood, obtained from a patient treated with checkpoint blockade. These receptors were taken from a human donor with melanoma.

The V gene is TRBV27, the J gene TRBJ2-2; D is possibly TRBD1 (6 bases). The CDR3 totals 14 residues. Trimming left V 4 bases short and J 8 bases short, with 14 bases between. Germline CDR1 reads MNHEY; CDR2 reads SMNVEV (reference sequence). The CDR3 loop is CASSWGHLEGELFF. The CDR3 bases are TGTGCCAGCAGTTGGGGACACCTCGAGGGGGAGCTGTTTTTT.

The chain is built from TRBV21-1 and TRBJ1-5. TRBV21-1 is annotated as a pseudogene. This CDR3 is built from 19 residues. The CDR3 region is CASSKTRVEIYNSNQPQHF. CDR3 bases: TGTGCCAGCAGCAAAACCCGTGTCGAGATTTACAATAGCAATCAGCCCCAGCATTTT.

The chain couples TRBV19 to TRBJ2-3; weak D call: TRBD2 (6 bases). Trimming stripped 4 bases from V and 2 bases from J, with 16 bases between. The germline V gene encodes CDR1 LNHDA and CDR2 SQIVND (reference sequence). The CDR3 length is 16 residues. CDR3 nucleotide sequence: TGTGCCAGTAGTACCCTCTATAGCGGAGTCACAGATACGCAGTATTTT. Translating it yields CASSTLYSGVTDTQYF. Supplemented by reference TRBV19 and TRBJ2-3, the full variable domain reads DGGITQSPKYLFRKEGQNVTLSCEQNLNHDAMYWYRQDPGQGLRLIYYSQIVNDFQKGDIAEGYSVSREKKESFPLTVTSAQKNPTAFYLCASSTLYSGVTDTQYFGPGTRLTVL.

The chain links TRBV4-1 to TRBJ2-7, with 10 positions matching TRBD1. Germline V CDR1 and CDR2: MGHRA, YSYEKL. The trim removed 1 base at V and 4 bases at J, leaving 1 base unmatched. The CDR3 loop spans 14 amino acids. The CDR3: CASSQGQGAYEQYF. CDR3 sequence (DNA): TGCGCCAGCAGCCAAGGACAGGGGGCTTACGAGCAGTACTTC.

The rearrangement joins TRBV27 to TRBJ1-1; D is ambiguous. The CDR3 loop spans 14 amino acids. Germline loops: CDR1 MNHEY, CDR2 SMNVEV (reference sequence). The germline V and J ends were trimmed by 7 bases and 5 bases, with 17 bases remaining between them. The CDR3 DNA sequence: TGTGCCAGCACCCATGCCGGGCGGGAGACTGAAGCTTTCTTT. Translated, it gives CASTHAGRETEAFF.

The V call is TRBV5-8, the J call TRBJ2-7; 7 bases fit TRBD1. Germline assignment: CDR1 SGHTS and CDR2 YDEGEE. V shed 2 bases, J shed 7 bases, and the junction held 6 bases outside the gene matches. The CDR3 is 13 amino acids. The chain's CDR3 is CASSLKGAAEQYF. CDR3 coding DNA: TGTGCCAGCAGCTTAAAGGGGGCGGCTGAGCAGTACTTC.

The chain combines TRBV11-2 with TRBJ2-5, with D unresolved. The CDR3 totals 12 residues. Germline assignment: CDR1 SGHAT and CDR2 FQNNGV. Trimming took off 5 bases at V and 5 bases at J, with 9 bases between the two ends. The chain's CDR3 is CASSKVVETQYF. CDR3 sequence (DNA): TGTGCCAGCAGCAAAGTGGTGGAGACCCAGTACTTC.

The chain employs TRBV28 and TRBJ2-5; D is ambiguous. The germline CDR1 and CDR2 sequences are MDHEN and SYDVKM. The CDR3 extends over 10 amino acids. The ends were cut back, 8 bases at V and 5 bases at J, with 6 bases in the middle. CDR3 sequence (DNA): TGTGCCAGCGGTCGGGAGACCCAGTACTTC. This sequence encodes CASGRETQYF. Drawing the rest from reference TRBV28 and TRBJ2-5, the complete variable domain is DVKVTQSSRYLVKRTGEKVFLECVQDMDHENMFWYRQDPGLGLRLIYFSYDVKMKEKGDIPEGYSVSREKKERFSLILESASTNQTSMYLCASGRETQYFGPGTRLLVL.

This clone was observed once. The chain couples TRBV6-5 to TRBJ2-7; the D is unclear. CDR1 and CDR2 (germline): MNHEY, SVGAGI. The ends were cut back, 0 bases at V and 2 bases at J, with 8 bases in the middle. The length of the CDR3 is 14 residues. CDR3 nucleotides: TGTGCCAGCAGTTACTCCCCCTCAGCCTACGAGCAGTACTTC. Translating it yields CASSYSPSAYEQYF.

V and J are TRBV7-9 and TRBJ2-2, with D possibly called TRBD1 or TRBD2 (5 bases each). The CDR3 extends over 17 amino acids. The germline V gene has CDR1 SEHNR and CDR2 FQNEAQ (reference sequence). Trimming left V 1 base short and J 1 base short, with 13 bases between. CDR3 protein: CASSLEGPGENTGELFF. The CDR3 coding sequence is TGTGCCAGCAGCTTAGAGGGGCCCGGGGAGAACACCGGGGAGCTGTTTTTT.

This clone was observed a handful of times. The CDR3 loop reads CASSLAGARPGELFF. As DNA, the CDR3 is TGTGCCAGCAGTTTAGCGGGAGCCCGACCCGGGGAGCTGTTTTTT. V usage is TRBV28 and J usage is TRBJ2-2; 7 positions agree with TRBD2. Germline CDR1 reads MDHEN; CDR2 reads SYDVKM. The J segment lost 6 bases and the V segment lost 2 bases, leaving 6 bases of the junction unmatched. The CDR3 length is 15 residues.

The chain links TRBV28 to TRBJ2-1; TRBD2 agrees at 10 bases. V was pared by 6 bases and J by 4 bases, with 6 bases of the junction left unmatched. The germline gives CDR1 MDHEN, CDR2 SYDVKM. The CDR3 extends over 15 amino acids. The CDR3 DNA sequence: TGTGCCAGCAGCCATACTAGCGGGATTTACAATGAGCAGTTCTTC. Translating it yields CASSHTSGIYNEQFF.

V and J are TRBV28 and TRBJ1-3; 8 bases map to TRBD1. With 6 bases clipped from V and 0 bases from J, the junction kept 4 bases outside the gene matches. Germline CDR1 and CDR2: MDHEN and SYDVKM. The CDR3 sequence is 15 residues long. CDR3 region: CASSRGQVSGNTIYF. CDR3 nucleotides: TGTGCCAGCAGCCGGGGACAGGTCTCTGGAAACACCATATATTTT.

The CDR3, as DNA: TGTGCCAGCAGCGCCAACTGGGGGGACAGCGATAAAAACGAGCAGTACTTC. This encodes CASSANWGDSDKNEQYF. The chain joins TRBV9 to TRBJ2-7; TRBD1 is a possible D gene (7 bases). V was pared by 3 bases and J by 5 bases, with 24 bases between. This CDR3 spans 17 amino acids. In germline, CDR1 is SGDLS, CDR2 YYNGEE.

The rearrangement uses TRBV14 and TRBJ2-7; D possibly corresponds to TRBD1 (6 bases). The CDR3 is made up of 16 amino acids. CDR1 and CDR2 (germline): SGHDN, FVKESK. Trimming took off 0 bases at V and 4 bases at J, with 16 bases between the two ends. CDR3 sequence (DNA): TGTGCCAGCAGCCAAGAAGAGACAGGCCTTTTTTACGAGCAGTACTTC. Its translation is CASSQEETGLFYEQYF.

Here the CDR3 reads CASSQGGIDSNQPQHF. CDR3 nucleotide sequence: TGCGCCAGCAGCCAAGGAGGCATAGATAGCAATCAGCCCCAGCATTTT. J is TRBJ1-5 and V is TRBV4-1, with D hard to call. The CDR3 loop spans 16 amino acids. Trimming took off 1 base at V and 0 bases at J, with 10 bases between the two ends. The V gene's germline CDR1 is MGHRA and CDR2 YSYEKL.

The gene calls are TRBV7-8 and TRBJ2-1; 7 bases line up with TRBD1. The germline CDR1 and CDR2 sequences are SGHVS and FQNEAQ. This CDR3 region has 12 residues. V trimming: 5 bases; J trimming: 7 bases; junction bases outside the gene matches: 2. The CDR3 reads CASSQGQNEQFF. The DNA of the CDR3 is TGTGCCAGCAGCCAGGGACAGAATGAGCAGTTCTTC.

The chain has TRBV29-1 and TRBJ1-1; a weak D match, TRBD1 (5 bases). The CDR3 is 19 amino acids. CDR1 and CDR2 (germline): SQVTM, ANQGSEA. Trimming took 4 bases from V and 4 from J, leaving 31 bases between them. This chain's CDR3 is CSVGTWAMAGREYSTEAFF. DNA for the CDR3: TGCAGCGTTGGAACGTGGGCCATGGCGGGACGGGAGTATAGCACTGAAGCTTTCTTT.

The CDR3 DNA follows: TGTGCCAGTAGTATAGGGGGGGGTGGAGGACGAGAGACCCAGTACTTC. This codes for CASSIGGGGGRETQYF. The chain employs TRBV19 and TRBJ2-5, with 7 nucleotides matching TRBD2. Losses at the gene ends were 1 base for V and 4 bases for J; bases not matched to a gene: 9. The CDR3 spans 16 residues. From germline, CDR1 is LNHDA and CDR2 SQIVND (reference sequence).

The chain is built from TRBV6-1 and TRBJ1-5, with D possibly being TRBD1 (6 bases). The germline V gene encodes CDR1 MNHNS and CDR2 SASEGT. This CDR3 has 15 residues. Trimming stripped 2 bases from V and 2 bases from J, with 10 bases between. CDR3 amino acids: CASSEWGAGNQPQHF. CDR3 DNA: TGTGCCAGCAGTGAATGGGGGGCAGGCAATCAGCCCCAGCATTTT.

The chain employs TRBV6-5 and TRBJ1-5, with D possibly being TRBD1 (6 bases). In germline, CDR1 is MNHEY, CDR2 SVGAGI. The CDR3 has 14 residues. Between the trimmed V and J ends, which lost 6 bases and 1 base, there was a span of 10 bases. CDR3 protein: CASSPTGSNQPQHF. The CDR3 nucleotides are TGTGCCAGCAGCCCCACAGGGAGCAATCAGCCCCAGCATTTT.

The chain has TRBV7-9 and TRBJ2-5; D possibly matches TRBD1 or TRBD2 (5 bases each). Trimming left V 6 bases short and J 1 base short, with 12 bases between. This CDR3 has 14 amino acids. Looked up from germline, CDR1 is SEHNR and CDR2 is FQNEAQ (reference sequence). The DNA for the CDR3 is TGTGCCAGCAGTGGGGGTATGGCCCAAGAGACCCAGTACTTC. It encodes CASSGGMAQETQYF.